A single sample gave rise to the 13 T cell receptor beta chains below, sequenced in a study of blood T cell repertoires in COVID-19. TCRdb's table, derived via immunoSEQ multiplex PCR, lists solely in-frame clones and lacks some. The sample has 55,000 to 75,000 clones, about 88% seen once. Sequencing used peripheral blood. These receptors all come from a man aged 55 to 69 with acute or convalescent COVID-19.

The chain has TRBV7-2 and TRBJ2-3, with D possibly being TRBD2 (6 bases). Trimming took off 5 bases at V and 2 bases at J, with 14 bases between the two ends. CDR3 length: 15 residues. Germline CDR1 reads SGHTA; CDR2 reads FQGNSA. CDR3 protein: CASSPEAGITDTQYF. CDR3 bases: TGTGCCAGCAGCCCCGAAGCGGGTATCACAGATACGCAGTATTTT.

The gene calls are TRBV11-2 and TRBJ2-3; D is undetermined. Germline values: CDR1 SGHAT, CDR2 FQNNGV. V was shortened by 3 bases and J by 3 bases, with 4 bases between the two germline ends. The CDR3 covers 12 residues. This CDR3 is CASSFVTDTQYF. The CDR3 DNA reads TGTGCCAGCAGCTTTGTAACAGATACGCAGTATTTT.

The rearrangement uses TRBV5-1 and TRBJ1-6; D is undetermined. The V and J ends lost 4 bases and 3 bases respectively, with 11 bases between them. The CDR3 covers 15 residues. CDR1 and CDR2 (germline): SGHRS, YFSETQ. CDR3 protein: CASSLTGLYNSPLHF. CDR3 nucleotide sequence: TGCGCCAGCAGCCTTACTGGGCTCTATAATTCACCCCTCCACTTT.

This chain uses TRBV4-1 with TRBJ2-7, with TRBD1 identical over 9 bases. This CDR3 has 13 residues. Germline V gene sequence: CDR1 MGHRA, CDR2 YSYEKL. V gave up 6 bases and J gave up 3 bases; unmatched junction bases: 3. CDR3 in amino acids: CASRGTGIYEQYF. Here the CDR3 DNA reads TGCGCCAGCAGGGGGACAGGGATCTACGAGCAGTACTTC.

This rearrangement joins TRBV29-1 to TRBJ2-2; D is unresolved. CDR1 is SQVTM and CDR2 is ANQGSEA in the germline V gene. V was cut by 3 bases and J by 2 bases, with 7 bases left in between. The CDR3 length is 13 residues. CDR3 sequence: CSVDASNTGELFF. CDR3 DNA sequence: TGCAGCGTTGACGCGAGCAACACCGGGGAGCTGTTTTTT.

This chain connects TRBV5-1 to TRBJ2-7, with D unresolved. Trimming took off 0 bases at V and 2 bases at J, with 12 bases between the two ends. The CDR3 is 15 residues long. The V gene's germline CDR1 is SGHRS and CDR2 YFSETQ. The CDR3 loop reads CASSLVSQSPYEQYF. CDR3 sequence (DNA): TGCGCCAGCAGCTTGGTGTCCCAGTCGCCCTACGAGCAGTACTTC.

The DNA for the CDR3 is TGTGCCAGCAGCTCGGCTCAGGTCTCCTACGAGCAGTACTTC. Amino acids: CASSSAQVSYEQYF. The chain carries TRBV5-4 and TRBJ2-7; D not certain. The germline CDR1 and CDR2 sequences are SGHNT and YYREEE (reference sequence). This CDR3 is built from 14 residues. V was shortened by 3 bases and J by 0 bases, with 10 bases between the two germline ends.

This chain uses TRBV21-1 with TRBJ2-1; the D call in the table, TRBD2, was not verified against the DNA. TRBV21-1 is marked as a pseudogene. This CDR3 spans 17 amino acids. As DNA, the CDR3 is TGTGCCAGCAGCAAAGGTGGCGGGGAGCTCCTAAGCAATGAGCAGTTCTTC. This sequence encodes CASSKGGGELLSNEQFF.

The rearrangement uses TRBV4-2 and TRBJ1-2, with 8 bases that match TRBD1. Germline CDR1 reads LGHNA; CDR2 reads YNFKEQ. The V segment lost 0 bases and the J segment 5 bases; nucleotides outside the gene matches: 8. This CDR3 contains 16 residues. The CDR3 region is CASSQDYADRGYGYTF. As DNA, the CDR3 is TGTGCCAGCAGCCAAGACTACGCCGACAGGGGATATGGCTACACCTTC.

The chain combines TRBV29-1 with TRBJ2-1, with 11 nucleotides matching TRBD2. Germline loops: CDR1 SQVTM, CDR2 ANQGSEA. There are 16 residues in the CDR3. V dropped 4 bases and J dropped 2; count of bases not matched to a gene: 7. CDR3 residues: CSVVGSGGAPYNEQFF. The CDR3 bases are TGCAGCGTTGTCGGTAGCGGGGGGGCACCCTACAATGAGCAGTTCTTC.

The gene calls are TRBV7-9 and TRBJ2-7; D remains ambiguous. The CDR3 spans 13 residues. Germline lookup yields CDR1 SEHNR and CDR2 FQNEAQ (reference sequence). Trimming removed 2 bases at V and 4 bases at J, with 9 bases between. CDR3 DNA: TGTGCCAGCAGCTTACTCCCCCGGTACGAGCAGTACTTC. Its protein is CASSLLPRYEQYF.

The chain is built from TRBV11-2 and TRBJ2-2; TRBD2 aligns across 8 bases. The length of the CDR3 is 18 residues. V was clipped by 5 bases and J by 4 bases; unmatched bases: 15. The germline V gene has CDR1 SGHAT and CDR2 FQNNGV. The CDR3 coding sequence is TGTGCCAGCAGCATTCCAAAGGAGACTAGCGCGACCACCGGGGAGCTGTTTTTT. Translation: CASSIPKETSATTGELFF.

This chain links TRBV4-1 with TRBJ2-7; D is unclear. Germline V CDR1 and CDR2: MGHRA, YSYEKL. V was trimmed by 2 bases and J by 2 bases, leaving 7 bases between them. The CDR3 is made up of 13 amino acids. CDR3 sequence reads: CASSQTAAYEQYF. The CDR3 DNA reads TGCGCCAGCAGCCAAACAGCTGCCTACGAGCAGTACTTC.